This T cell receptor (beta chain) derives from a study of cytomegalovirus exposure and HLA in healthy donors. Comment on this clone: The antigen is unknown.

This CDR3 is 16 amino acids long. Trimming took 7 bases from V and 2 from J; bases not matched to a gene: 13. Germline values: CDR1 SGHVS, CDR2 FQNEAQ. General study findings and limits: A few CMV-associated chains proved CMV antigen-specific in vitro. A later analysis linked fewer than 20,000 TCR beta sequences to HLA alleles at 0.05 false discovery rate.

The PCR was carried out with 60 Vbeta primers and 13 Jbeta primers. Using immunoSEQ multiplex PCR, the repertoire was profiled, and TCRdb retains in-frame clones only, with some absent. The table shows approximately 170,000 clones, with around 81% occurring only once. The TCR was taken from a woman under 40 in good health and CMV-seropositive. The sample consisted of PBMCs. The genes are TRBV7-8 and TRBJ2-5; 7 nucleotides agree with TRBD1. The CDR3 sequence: CASTEARDSRQETQYF. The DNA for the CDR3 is TGTGCCAGCACCGAAGCAAGGGACAGTAGACAAGAGACCCAGTACTTC.